These 32 T cell receptor beta chains came from one sample sequenced in a study of T cell clones after liver transplantation. Profiled with immunoSEQ multiplex PCR; TCRdb holds only in-frame clones, not every one. The sample holds 8,500 to 10,000 clones, about 72% seen once. Here the sequenced sample was CD8+ T cells from blood, taken at the 22-month timepoint. These TCRs come from a human patient who received a liver transplant. Some T cells may have come from the graft donor.

Written as DNA, the CDR3 is TGTGCCAGCAGTGAATCTGGGCATTTCGACAGGGGTAGTCAGCCCCAGCATTTT. It specifies CASSESGHFDRGSQPQHF. V and J are TRBV6-1 and TRBJ1-5, with 8 positions matching TRBD1. V gave up 2 bases and J gave up 6 bases; unmatched junction bases: 15. CDR1 is MNHNS, CDR2 SASEGT, per germline. This CDR3 comprises 18 residues.

The V gene is TRBV9, the J gene TRBJ2-5; a possible D gene is TRBD1 (6 bases). The CDR3 has 14 amino acids. Between the trimmed V and J ends, which lost 2 bases and 5 bases, there was a span of 13 bases. Germline-derived CDR1 and CDR2 are SGDLS and YYNGEE. CDR3 nucleotides: TGTGCCAGCAGCGTCCAGGGGACGGTGGAGACCCAGTACTTC. Protein: CASSVQGTVETQYF.

This rearrangement joins TRBV4-1 to TRBJ2-3; the D is unclear. The length of the CDR3 is 14 residues. Trimming removed 3 bases from V and 5 bases from J, with 12 bases in between. Germline V gene lookup returns CDR1 MGHRA and CDR2 YSYEKL. The CDR3 coding sequence is TGCGCCAGCAGCCATCCGCCCACCGGAGATACGCAGTATTTT. Protein sequence: CASSHPPTGDTQYF.

The chain uses TRBV27 and TRBJ2-3; D unclear. Germline CDR1 MNHEY, CDR2 SMNVEV (reference sequence). V gave up 1 base and J gave up 2 bases, with 13 bases separating them. CDR3 length: 16 amino acids. The CDR3, as DNA: TGTGCCAGCAGTTTATTTGGGGTGTCGCTCACAGATACGCAGTATTTT. Translation gives CASSLFGVSLTDTQYF.

The chain links TRBV6-4 to TRBJ1-5; D gene unclear. Germline CDR1 reads MRHNA; CDR2 reads SNTAGT. The V end was cut by 0 bases, the J end by 5 bases, with 5 bases between. The CDR3 has 13 residues. The CDR3 DNA follows: TGTGCCAGCAGTGACTCTGCCTATCAGCCCCAGCATTTT. This encodes CASSDSAYQPQHF.

By sample share, this clone is medium-sized. The chain carries TRBV4-1 and TRBJ1-1, with 8 nucleotides matching TRBD1. CDR1 and CDR2 (germline): MGHRA, YSYEKL. This CDR3 has 15 amino acids. The J segment lost 1 base and the V segment lost 4 bases, leaving 5 bases of the junction unmatched. CDR3 loop: CASSLEGQGNTEAFF. The DNA for the CDR3 is TGCGCCAGCAGCCTAGAAGGACAGGGGAACACTGAAGCTTTCTTT.

This chain links TRBV28 with TRBJ1-1; no clear D gene. This CDR3 region has 13 residues. Trimming pared 6 bases from V and 4 bases from J, leaving 12 bases between. CDR1 MDHEN and CDR2 SYDVKM come from the germline V gene. Here the CDR3 DNA reads TGTGCCAGCAGCTTGCACCCAGCCACTGAAGCTTTCTTT. It yields the protein CASSLHPATEAFF.

V usage is TRBV7-3 and J usage is TRBJ2-1, with 9 nucleotides matching TRBD1. The junction had 3 bases not matched to a gene; V was cut back by 3 bases and J by 6 bases. CDR1 and CDR2 from the germline V gene are SGHTA and FQGTGA. This CDR3 has 14 residues. The CDR3 here is CASSFGQGFNEQFF. CDR3 sequence (DNA): TGTGCCAGCAGCTTCGGACAGGGGTTCAATGAGCAGTTCTTC.

On this clone: An end of the junction differs from the germline gene, which may be a read error. The chain couples TRBV10-3 to TRBJ1-5; unclear D gene. This CDR3 region has 13 residues. Germline CDR1 ENHRY, CDR2 SYGVKD. The CDR3 region has the DNA TGTGCCATCAGGGAGTATAGCAATCAGCCCCAGCATTTT. Its protein is CAIREYSNQPQHF.

In this sample, this clone is medium-sized. This chain connects TRBV7-9 to TRBJ2-1, with a weak D call TRBD2 (6 bases). The length of the CDR3 is 12 residues. Germline assignment: CDR1 SEHNR and CDR2 FQNEAQ (reference sequence). The ends were cut back, 4 bases at V and 10 bases at J, with 11 bases in the middle. CDR3 sequence reads: CASSSDYPEQFF. CDR3 coding DNA: TGTGCCAGCAGCTCGGACTACCCCGAGCAGTTCTTC.

The chain joins TRBV28 to TRBJ1-1; the match to TRBD1 covers 10 bases. This CDR3 has 15 residues. Germline values: CDR1 MDHEN, CDR2 SYDVKM. V trimming: 7 bases; J trimming: 3 bases; junction bases outside the gene matches: 8. CDR3 sequence reads: CASTDRGPWDTEAFF. The CDR3 DNA sequence: TGTGCCAGCACTGACAGGGGGCCGTGGGACACTGAAGCTTTCTTT. Complete variable domain (other parts from reference TRBV28 and TRBJ1-1): DVKVTQSSRYLVKRTGEKVFLECVQDMDHENMFWYRQDPGLGLRLIYFSYDVKMKEKGDIPEGYSVSREKKERFSLILESASTNQTSMYLCASTDRGPWDTEAFFGQGTRLTVV.

The chain employs TRBV5-6 and TRBJ2-2, with 7 bases fitting TRBD1. CDR1 and CDR2 from the germline V gene are SGHDT and YYEEEE. This CDR3 comprises 16 residues. J was trimmed by 3 bases and V by 0 bases; bases with no gene match: 5. CDR3 protein: CASSLGQGVYTGELFF. CDR3 in DNA: TGTGCCAGCAGCTTGGGGCAGGGGGTGTACACCGGGGAGCTGTTTTTT.

The rearrangement joins TRBV27 to TRBJ1-2; 7 nucleotides line up with TRBD1. This CDR3 has 18 amino acids. With 3 bases clipped from V and 0 bases from J, the junction kept 13 bases outside the gene matches. Germline V CDR1 and CDR2: MNHEY, SMNVEV (reference sequence). This CDR3 reads CASSFTDGTGTANYGYTF. CDR3 sequence (DNA): TGTGCCAGCAGTTTTACCGATGGGACGGGGACAGCTAACTATGGCTACACCTTC.

The chain has TRBV6-1 and TRBJ1-4, with unresolved D. V dropped 4 bases and J dropped 0 bases, with 15 bases sitting between them. The germline V gene has CDR1 MNHNS and CDR2 SASEGT. The CDR3 totals 17 residues. The CDR3 DNA reads as TGTGCCAGCAGTGGATCCACATACAGTGCAACTAATGAAAAACTGTTTTTT. It yields the protein CASSGSTYSATNEKLFF.

DNA of the CDR3: TGTGCCAGCACTTCTGGGGCCAACGTCCTGACTTTC. Translation gives CASTSGANVLTF. The V call is TRBV27, the J call TRBJ2-6; D remains unclear. Germline V gives CDR1 MNHEY, CDR2 SMNVEV (reference sequence). This CDR3 contains 12 residues. Trimming pared 7 bases from V and 1 base from J, leaving 2 bases between.

This clone counts as medium-sized. This chain links TRBV7-6 with TRBJ2-1; TRBD2 agrees at 10 bases. The CDR3 runs 16 residues. Trimming took 4 bases from V and 7 from J; bases not matched to a gene: 10. The germline V gene has CDR1 SGHVS and CDR2 FNYEAQ. CDR3 residues: CASSSLAGVPGNEQFF. The CDR3 DNA reads as TGTGCCAGCAGCTCCCTAGCGGGGGTGCCCGGGAATGAGCAGTTCTTC.

The rearrangement links TRBV28 to TRBJ1-5, with unresolved D. Trimming stripped 5 bases from V and 6 bases from J, with 23 bases between. The CDR3 totals 17 residues. The germline V gene has CDR1 MDHEN and CDR2 SYDVKM. The CDR3 loop reads CASSLLSGSVEGQPQHF. The CDR3 DNA sequence: TGTGCCAGCAGTCTACTGTCCGGCAGTGTGGAGGGTCAGCCCCAGCATTTT. Supplemented by reference TRBV28 and TRBJ1-5, the full variable domain reads DVKVTQSSRYLVKRTGEKVFLECVQDMDHENMFWYRQDPGLGLRLIYFSYDVKMKEKGDIPEGYSVSREKKERFSLILESASTNQTSMYLCASSLLSGSVEGQPQHFGDGTRLSIL.

The gene calls are TRBV11-2 and TRBJ1-4; D is unresolved. CDR1 is SGHAT, CDR2 FQNNGV, per germline. This CDR3 contains 15 residues. V lost 3 bases to trimming and J lost 6 bases, with 14 bases between them. In nucleotides, the CDR3 is TGTGCCAGCAGCTTTGGAGTGGGCCTATATGAAAAACTGTTTTTT. It encodes CASSFGVGLYEKLFF.

This clone was seen just once. The chain joins TRBV7-9 to TRBJ1-1; D not certain. The germline V gene encodes CDR1 SEHNR and CDR2 FQNEAQ (reference sequence). The CDR3 is 14 residues long. V was trimmed by 3 bases and J by 1 base, leaving 9 bases between them. The CDR3 is CASSFRTENTEAFF. The CDR3 nucleotides are TGTGCCAGCAGCTTTAGAACTGAGAACACTGAAGCTTTCTTT.

The V call is TRBV5-6, the J call TRBJ2-7; a possible D gene is TRBD1 (6 bases). Germline assignment: CDR1 SGHDT and CDR2 YYEEEE. Trimming removed 2 bases at V and 4 bases at J, with 13 bases between. This CDR3 has 14 amino acids. The CDR3 is CASSLQGTDYEQYF. CDR3 nucleotide sequence: TGTGCCAGCAGCTTACAGGGAACAGATTACGAGCAGTACTTC.

The CDR3 reads CASSLGWGKPYEQYF. CDR3 coding DNA: TGTGCCAGCAGCTTAGGCTGGGGAAAGCCCTACGAGCAGTACTTC. The J gene is TRBJ2-7, the V gene TRBV11-2, with unresolved D. The germline V gene has CDR1 SGHAT and CDR2 FQNNGV. The germline V and J ends were trimmed by 1 base and 2 bases, with 12 bases remaining between them. The CDR3 is made up of 15 amino acids.

This clone has just a few counts. In the same sample, other DNA sequences code for this CDR3. The chain links TRBV7-9 to TRBJ1-1, with 11 bases lining up with TRBD1. After removal of 5 bases from V and 0 bases from J, the junction contained 2 bases not matched to a gene. Germline V gene data show CDR1 as SEHNR and CDR2 as FQNEAQ (reference sequence). This CDR3 is built from 15 residues. The CDR3 protein is CASSMGQGVNTEAFF. In DNA form, the CDR3 reads TGTGCCAGCAGCATGGGACAGGGGGTGAACACTGAAGCTTTCTTT.

The V and J genes are TRBV27 and TRBJ1-1; the match to TRBD1 covers 7 bases. The V gene end was trimmed by 2 bases and the J gene end by 6 bases; junction bases not matched to a gene: 9. This CDR3 has 15 amino acids. From germline, CDR1 is MNHEY and CDR2 SMNVEV (reference sequence). The CDR3 nucleotides read TGTGCCAGCAGTTTAATCGTTGGTCAGGGGGCTGAAGCTTTCTTT. Translating it yields CASSLIVGQGAEAFF.

The J gene is TRBJ2-5, the V gene TRBV7-6, with 9 bases identical to TRBD2. With 5 bases clipped from V and 1 base from J, the junction kept 11 bases outside the gene matches. The germline CDR1 and CDR2 sequences are SGHVS and FNYEAQ. The CDR3 is 17 residues long. The CDR3 loop is CASSHRIAGALQETQYF. In DNA, the CDR3 is TGTGCCAGCAGCCATAGGATAGCGGGGGCCCTCCAAGAGACCCAGTACTTC.

This clone turned up a few times. The CDR3, as DNA: TGTGCCAGCAGCTTCCGGGACGAGCAGTACTTC. Encoded protein: CASSFRDEQYF. V usage is TRBV27 and J usage is TRBJ2-7; no clear D gene. V was pared by 6 bases and J by 5 bases, with 8 bases between. CDR1 is MNHEY, CDR2 SMNVEV, per germline (reference sequence). The CDR3 totals 11 residues.

This clone showed up just once. The rearrangement uses TRBV29-1 and TRBJ2-7; possibly TRBD1 for D (6 bases). V was pared by 7 bases and J by 6 bases, with 19 bases between. Germline CDR1 is SQVTM and CDR2 is ANQGSEA. The length of the CDR3 is 13 residues. Here the CDR3 DNA reads TGCAGCGCCCGGGGTACAGGGATTGGCGAGCAGTACTTC. It translates to CSARGTGIGEQYF.

This chain links TRBV7-4 with TRBJ2-7, with unresolved D. V gave up 0 bases and J gave up 5 bases, with 8 bases separating them. The germline gives CDR1 SGHVT, CDR2 SQSDAQ. The CDR3 extends over 13 amino acids. The CDR3 region has the DNA TGTGCCAGCAGCTTAGCGCGGCGGAACGAGCAGTACTTC. This translates into CASSLARRNEQYF.

The genes are TRBV5-6 and TRBJ2-7; 9 positions match TRBD1. This CDR3 spans 15 amino acids. From germline, CDR1 is SGHDT and CDR2 YYEEEE. Losses at the gene ends were 3 bases for V and 2 bases for J; bases not matched to a gene: 6. CDR3 sequence: CASSYYRDRAYEQYF. The CDR3 DNA reads TGTGCCAGCAGCTACTACCGGGACAGGGCCTACGAGCAGTACTTC.

The V call is TRBV4-2, the J call TRBJ2-1; 9 bases are shared with TRBD1. Germline CDR1 reads LGHNA; CDR2 reads YNFKEQ. The CDR3 spans 18 residues. V was clipped by 5 bases and J by 10 bases; unmatched bases: 21. The CDR3 DNA sequence: TGTGCCAGCAGCGTCCGGGACAGGGTCCCCGGTCGGGCAGGGGAGCAGTTCTTC. Its protein is CASSVRDRVPGRAGEQFF.

The CDR3 region is CASSQDGWTNVNQPQHF. Written as DNA, the CDR3 is TGCGCCAGCAGCCAAGATGGTTGGACCAATGTAAATCAGCCCCAGCATTTT. The chain couples TRBV4-1 to TRBJ1-5; D unresolved. V was pared by 0 bases and J by 4 bases, with 16 bases between. This CDR3 has 17 residues. Germline values: CDR1 MGHRA, CDR2 YSYEKL.

This chain joins TRBV6-6 and TRBJ2-1; the D is unclear. Trimming stripped 6 bases from V and 6 bases from J, with 12 bases between. Germline assignment: CDR1 MNHNY and CDR2 SVGAGI (reference sequence). The CDR3 sequence is 13 residues long. The CDR3 coding sequence is TGTGCCAGCAGCCCACTCGGCGGCAATGAGCAGTTCTTC. Residues: CASSPLGGNEQFF.

For the CDR3, the DNA is TGTGCCAGCTCACCATTGGAGACAGGGGGCCATGAGCAGTTCTTC. This translates into CASSPLETGGHEQFF. The rearrangement joins TRBV18 to TRBJ2-1, with 10 bases fitting TRBD1. Looked up from germline, CDR1 is KGHSH and CDR2 is LQKENI. V lost 2 bases and J lost 8; bases outside the gene matches: 6. The CDR3 is made up of 15 amino acids.